This TCR beta chain appears in the sequencing data of a study of blood T cell repertoires in COVID-19. Whole-study context: T cells, B-cell-depleted T cells, or PBMCs provided the cDNA or gDNA that served as material.

Source study methods: Reference gene primer amplification in the assay estimated nucleated cell counts. Clones were sequenced by immunoSEQ multiplex PCR, and TCRdb holds only the in-frame ones, with some missing. For V, J and clone size, that table is used; D and trimming come from the DNA. This table holds approximately 100,000 clones, about 91% found once. CDR3 length: 15 amino acids. Germline loops: CDR1 LGHDT, CDR2 YNNKEL (reference sequence). Between the trimmed V and J ends, which lost 0 bases and 0 bases, there was a span of 6 bases. Sequencing input: peripheral blood. The V call is TRBV3-1 (or the pseudogene TRBV3-2), the J call TRBJ1-3, with D unresolved. The sequence derives from a woman of 80 years or more with active COVID-19. DNA for the CDR3: TGTGCCAGCAGCCAAGATCGGGGCTCTGGAAACACCATATATTTT. It yields the protein CASSQDRGSGNTIYF.